The clone carrying this T cell receptor beta chain was detected a few times. The antigen remains unidentified. It was with a sample-barcoded 5' primer and a J-beta primer mix that a second PCR of roughly 7 to 12 cycles was run. TCRdb redid the calling of the 5' RACE reads with MiXCR, one entry per CDR3 protein. The sample records approximately 780,000 distinct CDR3 sequences, around 25% being singletons. These data come from a study of blood T cells in healthy people across ages. Notes on the study in general: Diversity figures derived from one million T cells were judged to underestimate the true value.

Germline CDR1 MGHRA, CDR2 YSYEKL. Losses at the gene ends were 4 bases for V and 7 bases for J; bases not matched to a gene: 8. The CDR3 loop spans 16 amino acids. These data were likewise used in another study, on T cells of mothers and their children. Per that paper: Related mother-child pairs showed slightly higher but non-significant overlap than unrelated pairs.

The source is a boy aged 5-17 years in good health. The sequenced sample was blood. V usage is TRBV4-1 and J usage is TRBJ1-4; TRBD1 aligns across 11 bases. The CDR3 loop is CASSRGQGAIGEKLFF. The CDR3 DNA reads as TGCGCCAGCAGCCGTGGACAGGGGGCTATTGGTGAAAAACTGTTTTTT.